This T cell receptor beta chain was identified in a study of T cell responses to AZD1222 COVID-19 vaccine. Whole-study results and caveats: Among AZD1222 vaccinees, only 5 to 7 were seropositive at baseline. The donor group comprised mostly white British people and more females; the analysis possibly underestimated clonal diversity.

Comments on this clone: What it binds is unknown.

Assay used: immunoSEQ multiplex PCR; TCRdb lists only in-frame clones, some missing. The sample shows 150,000 to 200,000 clones, nearly 95% of them seen only once. Trimming took off 4 bases at V and 4 bases at J, with 25 bases between the two ends. The CDR3 loop spans 18 amino acids. The chain employs TRBV23-1 and TRBJ1-2; D is perhaps TRBD1 (6 bases). TRBV23-1 belongs to the ORF category, with a function that is uncertain. Sequencing used peripheral blood, obtained on day 0 of AZD1222 vaccination. The sequence derives from an adult in good health. The CDR3 region is CASSPSEVWAGASYGYTF. The CDR3 DNA sequence: TGCGCCAGCAGTCCCAGCGAAGTCTGGGCAGGGGCCTCCTATGGCTACACCTTC.